Sequencing of this T cell receptor (beta chain) was carried out in a study of blood T cell repertoires in COVID-19. Study as a whole: Collection of acute and convalescent COVID-19 samples took place in the United States, Italy and Spain. Sample material is recorded as cDNA or gDNA derived from T cells, B-cell-depleted T cells, or PBMCs.

The CDR3 has 16 amino acids. Germline lookup yields CDR1 SGHTS and CDR2 YDEGEE. Trimming removed 4 bases at V and 3 bases at J, with 18 bases between. Enrolled during active infection, Seattle patients were then followed longitudinally. Methods used by the authors: Estimation of nucleated cell counts relied on the amplification of reference gene primers. TCRdb's copy holds only in-frame clones and misses some; the assay was immunoSEQ multiplex PCR. V and J calls and clone size are given by that table; D and trimming were obtained from the DNA. The data contain about 200,000 clones, 70% to 90% of them singletons.

This clonotype originated in a woman between 45 and 60 years old with COVID-19, enrolled during active disease. The chain couples TRBV5-8 to TRBJ2-3; TRBD1 is a possible D gene (7 bases). The sample was peripheral blood. The CDR3 is CASSPFQGGGTDTQYF. DNA for the CDR3: TGTGCCAGCAGCCCTTTTCAGGGGGGAGGAACAGATACGCAGTATTTT.